This T cell receptor (beta chain) stems from a study of regulatory T cells in long-lasting Graves disease. The CDR3 length is 12 residues. The V and J ends lost 1 base and 10 bases respectively, with 10 bases between them. This sample's time point: newly diagnosed GD, antithyroid drugs for less than 3 months. The TCR library was made from RNA extracted from PBMCs. This clonotype was recorded at least ten times. No antigen is known for it. HTBI primers from iRepertoire and Arm-PCR of CDR3 regions yielded the TCR beta libraries. TCRdb used MiXCR to reprocess the multiplex PCR reads, holding one entry per CDR3 protein. The sample shows about 530,000 distinct CDR3 sequences, 16% of them seen only once. Overall study results and limits: Thyroid tissue was not studied; only peripheral blood was.

These same data were also listed under a study on T cells in Graves' hyperthyroidism and ophthalmopathy. From that study: If no ophthalmopathy progression occurred within 18 months, Graves' hyperthyroidism was stable.

The rearrangement joins TRBV12-3 or TRBV12-4 to TRBJ1-1; D remains ambiguous. This TCR was recovered from a woman aged 35 to 59 with Graves disease. Sequencing used peripheral blood mononuclear cells (PBMCs), obtained at new diagnosis, from a patient treated with antithyroid drugs. This chain's CDR3 is CASSLEFTAAFF. In DNA, the CDR3 is TGTGCCAGCAGTTTAGAGTTTACGGCAGCTTTCTTT.